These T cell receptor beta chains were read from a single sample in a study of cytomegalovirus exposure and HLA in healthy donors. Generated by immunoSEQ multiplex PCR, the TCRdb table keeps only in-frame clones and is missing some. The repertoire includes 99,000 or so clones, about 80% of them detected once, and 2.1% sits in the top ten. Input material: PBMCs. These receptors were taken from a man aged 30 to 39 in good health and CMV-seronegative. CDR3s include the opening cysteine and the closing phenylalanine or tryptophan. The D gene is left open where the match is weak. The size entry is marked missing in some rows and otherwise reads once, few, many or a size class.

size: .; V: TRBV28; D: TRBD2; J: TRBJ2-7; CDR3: CASRGMGGSGEQYF; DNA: TGTGCCAGCAGGGGGATGGGGGGGTCAGGCGAGCAGTACTTC
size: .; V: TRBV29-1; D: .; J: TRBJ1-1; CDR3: CSGRVADTEAFF; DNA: TGCAGCGGGAGGGTAGCGGACACTGAAGCTTTCTTT
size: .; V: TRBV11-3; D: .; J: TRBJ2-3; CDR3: CASSSSGDTQYF; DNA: TGTGCCAGCAGCTCCTCAGGGGATACGCAGTATTTT
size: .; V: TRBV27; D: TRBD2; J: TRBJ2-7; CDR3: CASGGEGSGSPHEQYF; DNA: TGTGCCAGCGGCGGCGAGGGTAGCGGGAGTCCACACGAGCAGTACTTC
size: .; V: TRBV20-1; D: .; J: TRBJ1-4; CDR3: CSAPGGEKLFF; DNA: TGCAGTGCCCCCGGAGGTGAAAAACTGTTTTTT
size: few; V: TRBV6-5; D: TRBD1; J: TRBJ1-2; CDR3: CASSYEATGTGNGYTF; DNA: TGTGCCAGCAGTTATGAAGCGACAGGGACGGGCAATGGCTACACCTTC
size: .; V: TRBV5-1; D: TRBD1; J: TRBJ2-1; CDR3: CASSAGTGNEQFF; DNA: TGCGCCAGCAGCGCCGGGACAGGCAATGAGCAGTTCTTC
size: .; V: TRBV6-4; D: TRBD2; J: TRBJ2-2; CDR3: CASSDSPAGGSGELFF; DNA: TGTGCCAGCAGTGACTCGCCAGCGGGAGGCTCCGGGGAGCTGTTTTTT
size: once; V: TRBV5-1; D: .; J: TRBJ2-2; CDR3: CASSRAQDTGELFF; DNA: TGCGCCAGCAGTAGGGCACAGGACACCGGGGAGCTGTTTTTT
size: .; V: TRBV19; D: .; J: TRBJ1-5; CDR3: CASTRGAGSNQPQHF; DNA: TGTGCCAGTACCCGGGGGGCAGGGAGCAATCAGCCCCAGCATTTT
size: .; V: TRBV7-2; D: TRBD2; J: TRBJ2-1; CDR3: CASSLSSGGSSYNEQFF; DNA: TGTGCCAGCAGCTTGAGTAGCGGGGGCAGCTCCTACAATGAGCAGTTCTTC
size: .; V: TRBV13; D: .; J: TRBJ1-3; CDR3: CASSRPETTSGNTIYF; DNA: TGTGCCAGCAGCCGTCCTGAGACAACCAGTGGAAACACCATATATTTT
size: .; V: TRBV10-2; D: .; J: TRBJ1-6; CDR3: CASSATGGGSPLHF; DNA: TGCGCCAGCAGTGCAACTGGGGGAGGTTCACCCCTCCACTTT
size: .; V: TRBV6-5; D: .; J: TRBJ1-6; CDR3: CASSFRVSYNSPLHF; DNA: TGTGCCAGCAGTTTCAGGGTGTCCTATAATTCACCCCTCCACTTT
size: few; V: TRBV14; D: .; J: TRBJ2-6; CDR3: CASSRGFGANVLTF; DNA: TGTGCCAGCAGCCGGGGCTTCGGGGCCAACGTCCTGACTTTC
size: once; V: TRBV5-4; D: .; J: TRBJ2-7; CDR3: CASNPGGSVNEQYF; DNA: TGTGCCAGCAATCCGGGCGGGTCGGTAAACGAGCAGTACTTC
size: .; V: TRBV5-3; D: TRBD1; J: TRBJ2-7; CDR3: CARRTGGGEQYF; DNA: TGTGCCAGAAGGACAGGGGGTGGCGAGCAGTACTTC
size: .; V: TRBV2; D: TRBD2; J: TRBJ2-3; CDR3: CASRAGLAGRTDTQYF; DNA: TGTGCCAGCAGGGCGGGACTAGCGGGAAGGACAGATACGCAGTATTTT
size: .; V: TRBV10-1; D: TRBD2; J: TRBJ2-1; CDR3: CASSELGGSSYNEQFF; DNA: TGCGCCAGCAGTGAGTTGGGGGGGAGCTCCTACAATGAGCAGTTCTTC
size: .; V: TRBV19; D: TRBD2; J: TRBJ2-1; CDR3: CASSGGLAGVAEQFF; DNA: TGTGCCAGTAGTGGGGGACTAGCGGGAGTCGCTGAGCAGTTCTTC
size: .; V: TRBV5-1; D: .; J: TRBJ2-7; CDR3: CASSLTSPPLEQYF; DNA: TGCGCCAGCAGCTTGACTAGTCCCCCTCTCGAGCAGTACTTC
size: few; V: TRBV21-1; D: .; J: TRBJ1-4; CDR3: CASSKAPGKTNEKLFF; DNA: TGTGCCAGCAGCAAAGCCCCAGGGAAAACTAATGAAAAACTGTTTTTT
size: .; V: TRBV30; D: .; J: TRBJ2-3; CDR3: CAWTGASTDTQYF; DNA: TGTGCCTGGACAGGGGCTAGCACAGATACGCAGTATTTT
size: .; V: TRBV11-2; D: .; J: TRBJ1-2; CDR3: CASSLDLRSNYGYTF; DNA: TGTGCCAGCAGCTTAGATCTGCGGAGTAACTATGGCTACACCTTC
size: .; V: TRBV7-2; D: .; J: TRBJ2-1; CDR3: CASSSRQVDNEQFF; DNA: TGTGCCAGCAGCTCCCGACAGGTAGACAATGAGCAGTTCTTC
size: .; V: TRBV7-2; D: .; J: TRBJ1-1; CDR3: CASSLNLGKAFF; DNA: TGTGCCAGCAGCTTAAATCTCGGTAAAGCTTTCTTT
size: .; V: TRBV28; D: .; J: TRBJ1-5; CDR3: CASSLGGFRGQPQHF; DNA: TGTGCCAGCAGTTTGGGGGGGTTCAGGGGTCAGCCCCAGCATTTT
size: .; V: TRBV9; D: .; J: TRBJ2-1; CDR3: CASSTRLAKYNEQFF; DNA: TGTGCCAGCAGCACCCGGCTAGCGAAGTACAATGAGCAGTTCTTC
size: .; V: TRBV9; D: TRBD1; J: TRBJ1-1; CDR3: CASSLMDRANTEAFF; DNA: TGTGCCAGCAGCCTGATGGACAGGGCTAACACTGAAGCTTTCTTT
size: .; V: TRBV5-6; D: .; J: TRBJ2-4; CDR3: CASSPTLTRGNIQYF; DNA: TGTGCCAGCAGCCCGACCTTGACTAGGGGAAACATTCAGTACTTC
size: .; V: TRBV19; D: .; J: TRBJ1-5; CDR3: CASSGADSNQPQHF; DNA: TGTGCCAGTAGTGGGGCAGATAGCAATCAGCCCCAGCATTTT
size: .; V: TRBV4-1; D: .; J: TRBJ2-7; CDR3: CASSPLPWPNGSREQYF; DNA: TGCGCCAGCAGCCCCCTCCCATGGCCTAACGGGAGCCGCGAGCAGTACTTC
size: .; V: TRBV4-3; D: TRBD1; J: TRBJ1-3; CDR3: CASSQGQGASGNTIYF; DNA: TGCGCCAGCAGCCAAGGGCAGGGGGCGAGTGGAAACACCATATATTTT
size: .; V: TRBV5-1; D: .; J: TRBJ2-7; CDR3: CASRPLELIYEQYF; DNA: TGCGCCAGCAGACCACTAGAGCTGATCTACGAGCAGTACTTC
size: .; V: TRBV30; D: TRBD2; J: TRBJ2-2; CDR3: CAWKVGWTSTNTGELFF; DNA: TGTGCCTGGAAAGTGGGTTGGACTAGCACGAACACCGGGGAGCTGTTTTTT
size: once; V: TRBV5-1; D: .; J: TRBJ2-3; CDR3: CASSSQGTDTQYF; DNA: TGCGCCAGCAGCTCGCAGGGTACAGATACGCAGTATTTT
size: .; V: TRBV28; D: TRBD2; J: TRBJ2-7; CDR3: CASSFSGLADNYEQYF; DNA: TGTGCCAGCAGTTTCTCGGGACTAGCGGACAACTACGAGCAGTACTTC
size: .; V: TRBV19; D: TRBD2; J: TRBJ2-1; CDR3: CASSGGGSRNEQFF; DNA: TGTGCCAGTAGCGGGGGGGGAAGCCGCAATGAGCAGTTCTTC
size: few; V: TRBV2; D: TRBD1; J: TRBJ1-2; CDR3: CASSEGWTGVDGYTF; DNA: TGTGCCAGCAGTGAAGGCTGGACAGGGGTTGATGGCTACACCTTC
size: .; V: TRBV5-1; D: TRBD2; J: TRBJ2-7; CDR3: CASSLKSSSAGVYEQYF; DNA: TGCGCCAGCAGCTTGAAGAGCTCGTCAGCGGGAGTCTACGAGCAGTACTTC
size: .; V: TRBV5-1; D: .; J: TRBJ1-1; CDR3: CASSSGGGFTEAFF; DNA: TGCGCCAGCAGCTCGGGTGGGGGGTTCACTGAAGCTTTCTTT
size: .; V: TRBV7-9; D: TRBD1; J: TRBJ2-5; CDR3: CASSSAGTGRWKTQYF; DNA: TGTGCCAGCAGCTCGGCCGGGACAGGGCGGTGGAAGACCCAGTACTTC
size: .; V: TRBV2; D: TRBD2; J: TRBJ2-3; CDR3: CASRGTSGGPPDTQYF; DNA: TGTGCCAGCAGAGGGACTAGCGGGGGCCCCCCAGATACGCAGTATTTT
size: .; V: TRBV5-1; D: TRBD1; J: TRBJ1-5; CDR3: CASSGGQEGQPQHF; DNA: TGCGCCAGCAGCGGGGGACAGGAAGGGCAGCCCCAGCATTTT
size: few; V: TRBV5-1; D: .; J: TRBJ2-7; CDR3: CASSLEQGSHEQYF; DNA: TGCGCCAGCAGCTTGGAACAGGGATCCCACGAGCAGTACTTC
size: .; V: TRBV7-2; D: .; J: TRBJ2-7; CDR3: CASSSAYEQYF; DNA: TGTGCCAGCAGCTCCGCCTACGAGCAGTACTTC
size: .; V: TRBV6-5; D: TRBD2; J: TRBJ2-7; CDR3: CASSYSISGGYEQYF; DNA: TGTGCCAGCAGTTACTCGATATCGGGGGGTTACGAGCAGTACTTC
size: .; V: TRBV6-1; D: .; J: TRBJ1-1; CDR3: CASSHFRETEAFF; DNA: TGTGCCAGCAGTCACTTCAGGGAAACTGAAGCTTTCTTT
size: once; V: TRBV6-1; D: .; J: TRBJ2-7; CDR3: CASSDPGDRTYEQYF; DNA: TGTGCCAGCAGTGACCCGGGTGACAGGACTTACGAGCAGTACTTC
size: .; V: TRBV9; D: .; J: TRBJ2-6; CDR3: CASSAEPVGGGVGANVLTF; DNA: TGTGCCAGCAGCGCCGAACCCGTGGGAGGGGGGGTTGGGGCCAACGTCCTGACTTTC
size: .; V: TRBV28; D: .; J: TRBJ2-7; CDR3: CASRRQVGVYEQYF; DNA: TGTGCCAGCAGGAGACAGGTTGGAGTGTACGAGCAGTACTTC
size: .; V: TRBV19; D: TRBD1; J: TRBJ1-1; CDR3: CASTDRGNTEAFF; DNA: TGTGCCAGTACGGACAGGGGAAACACTGAAGCTTTCTTT
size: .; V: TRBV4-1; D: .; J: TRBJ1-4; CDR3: CASSQPGGEEKLFF; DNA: TGCGCCAGCAGCCAACCCGGGGGGGAAGAAAAACTGTTTTTT
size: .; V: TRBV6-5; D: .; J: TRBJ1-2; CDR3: CASSDGLRTYTF; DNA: TGTGCCAGCAGCGATGGACTAAGAACCTACACCTTC
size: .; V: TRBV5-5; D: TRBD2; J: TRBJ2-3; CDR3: CASSLFNSGGSDTQYF; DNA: TGTGCCAGCAGCTTGTTTAATAGCGGGGGTTCAGATACGCAGTATTTT
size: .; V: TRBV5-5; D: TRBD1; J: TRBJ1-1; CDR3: CASSFRQGGDPEAFF; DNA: TGTGCCAGCAGCTTTAGACAGGGGGGAGATCCTGAAGCTTTCTTT
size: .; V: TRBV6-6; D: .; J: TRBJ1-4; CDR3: CASSHTSEGEKLFF; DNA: TGTGCCAGCAGCCACACATCGGAGGGGGAAAAACTGTTTTTT
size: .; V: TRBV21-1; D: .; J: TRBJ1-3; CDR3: CASTRTGKNTIYF; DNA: TGTGCCAGCACCAGGACAGGGAAAAACACCATATATTTT
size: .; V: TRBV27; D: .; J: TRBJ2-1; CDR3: CASSPPGQNEQFF; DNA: TGTGCCAGCAGCCCCCCAGGACAGAATGAGCAGTTCTTC
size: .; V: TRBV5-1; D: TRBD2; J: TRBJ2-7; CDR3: CASSLTASGYEQYF; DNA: TGCGCCAGCAGCTTAACCGCTAGCGGATACGAGCAGTACTTC